A selection of T cell receptor beta chains follows, all from one sample in a study of blood T cell repertoires in COVID-19. TCRdb keeps only in-frame clones here, not all; method: immunoSEQ multiplex PCR. The data show a few hundred thousand clones, about 87% seen once. Sequencing was performed on peripheral blood. The origin of the receptors is a woman aged 45-60 years who had recovered from COVID-19. The CDR3 runs from the conserved cysteine through the conserved F or W. D genes are given only for firm matches.

d_gene	v_gene	CDR3aa
TRBD2	TRBV7-2	CASSLAASGVYEQYF
.	TRBV28	CASMRGSTEAFF
.	TRBV21-1	CASSGQGRRREQYF
TRBD1	TRBV27	CASSWDSDNSPLHF
TRBD1	TRBV29-1	CSVEGGQGATTEAFF
.	TRBV3-1/TRBV3-2	CASSQGLGSDGYTF
.	TRBV4-1	CASSQDVGAYNEQFF
TRBD1	TRBV19	CASSPPTGVYGYTF
TRBD1	TRBV19	CASSRQGGNQPQHF
.	TRBV13	CASSLALTSTDTQYF
.	TRBV5-6	CASSPARVRVQETQYF
.	TRBV15	CATTKSGNTGELFF
.	TRBV4-3	CASSQDPTSFGDGISPLHF
.	TRBV30	CAWRGGQWYGYTF
TRBD1	TRBV19	CASSIQDRGYNEQFF
.	TRBV15	CATSGASSGAGNTIYF
TRBD2	TRBV10-3	CAISDRLGSGSGYEQFF
.	TRBV28	CASSPGGDNQPQHF
.	TRBV28	CASSFPTQRANYGYTF
.	TRBV12-3/TRBV12-4	CASLPVEAFF
.	TRBV7-2	CASSIMNTEAFF
TRBD2	TRBV20-1	CSASRAGGLLEETQYF
TRBD1	TRBV29-1	CSAGTGNDERRGETQYF
.	TRBV10-3	CATEFPGANVLTF
.	TRBV18	CASSPVGQYTEAFF
TRBD1	TRBV6-5	CASQGTDEKLFF
TRBD2	TRBV27	CASSFGLAGGSDTQYF
.	TRBV7-2	CASSGNSGLEQYF
.	TRBV4-1	CASSLQQAVEGYGYTF
TRBD1	TRBV15	CATSTGQNSGNTIYF
.	TRBV5-4	CASSPQTGRGAGANVLTF